This TCR beta chain was observed in a study of cytomegalovirus exposure and HLA in healthy donors. This CDR3 spans 18 amino acids. V dropped 5 bases and J dropped 0; count of bases not matched to a gene: 8. The germline V gene has CDR1 LNHDA and CDR2 SQIVND (reference sequence). TCRdb's table, derived via immunoSEQ multiplex PCR, lists solely in-frame clones and lacks some. This sample has 100,000 to 150,000 clones, with 88% found just once. This sequence originates from a man aged 30 to 39 in good health and CMV-seronegative. The chain is built from TRBV19 and TRBJ2-1, with 12 bases that match TRBD2. Sequenced sample: PBMCs. The CDR3 DNA sequence: TGTGCCAGTAGTTGGGTATTGACTAGCGGGAGCTCCTACAATGAGCAGTTCTTC. Protein product: CASSWVLTSGSSYNEQFF. Using reference TRBV19 and TRBJ2-1 for the parts outside the CDR3, the full variable domain is DGGITQSPKYLFRKEGQNVTLSCEQNLNHDAMYWYRQDPGQGLRLIYYSQIVNDFQKGDIAEGYSVSREKKESFPLTVTSAQKNPTAFYLCASSWVLTSGSSYNEQFFGPGTRLTVL.